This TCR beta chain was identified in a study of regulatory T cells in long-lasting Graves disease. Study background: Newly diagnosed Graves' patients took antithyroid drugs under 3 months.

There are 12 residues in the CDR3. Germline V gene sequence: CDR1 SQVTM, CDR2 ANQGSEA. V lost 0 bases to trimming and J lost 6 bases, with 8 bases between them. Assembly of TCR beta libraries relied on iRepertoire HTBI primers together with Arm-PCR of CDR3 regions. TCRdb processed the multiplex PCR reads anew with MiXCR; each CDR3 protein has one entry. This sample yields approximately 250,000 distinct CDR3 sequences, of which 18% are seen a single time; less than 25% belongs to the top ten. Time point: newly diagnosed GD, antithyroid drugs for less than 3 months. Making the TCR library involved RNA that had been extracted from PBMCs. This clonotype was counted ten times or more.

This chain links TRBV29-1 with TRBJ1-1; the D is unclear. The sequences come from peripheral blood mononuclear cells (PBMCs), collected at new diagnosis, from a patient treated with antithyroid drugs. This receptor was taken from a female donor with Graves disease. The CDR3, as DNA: TGCAGCGTTGAAGAGAAGTACCCTGAAGCTTTCTTT. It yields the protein CSVEEKYPEAFF.